Following are 3 T cell receptor beta chains from one sample sequenced in a study of cytomegalovirus exposure and HLA in healthy donors. The PCR was carried out with 60 Vbeta primers and 13 Jbeta primers. TCRdb's copy holds only in-frame clones and misses some; the assay was immunoSEQ multiplex PCR. The sample yields about 70,000 clones, 70% to 90% seen once. Sequencing input: PBMCs. Every receptor here comes from a woman under 40 in good health and CMV-seronegative.

This clone was seen more than once but under ten times. The rearrangement uses TRBV10-1 and TRBJ2-7; 7 nucleotides align to TRBD2. The CDR3 consists of 13 residues. Germline V gene data show CDR1 as WNHNN and CDR2 as SYGVQD (reference sequence). The trim removed 7 bases at V and 6 bases at J, leaving 9 bases unmatched. The CDR3 DNA reads as TGCGCCAGCACGGCAGGCGGGAGTTCCGAGCAGTACTTC. Translated: CASTAGGSSEQYF.

This sequence joins TRBV27 and TRBJ2-7, with 8 bases lining up with TRBD1. Germline V gene data show CDR1 as MNHEY and CDR2 as SMNVEV (reference sequence). After removal of 2 bases from V and 1 base from J, the junction contained 13 bases not matched to a gene. The CDR3 is made up of 18 amino acids. The CDR3 loop is CASSLTPPQGAVSYEQYF. The CDR3 coding sequence is TGTGCCAGCAGTTTAACACCGCCTCAGGGGGCAGTTTCCTACGAGCAGTACTTC.

Only a few counts were recorded for this clone. The CDR3 protein is CAPGTGVAEAFF. The DNA of the CDR3 is TGTGCCCCCGGGACAGGGGTGGCTGAAGCTTTCTTT. The chain employs TRBV7-9 and TRBJ1-1; 10 bases align to TRBD1. Germline V gives CDR1 SEHNR, CDR2 FQNEAQ (reference sequence). The CDR3 is 12 residues long. Trimming removed 11 bases from V and 6 bases from J; junction bases left unmatched: 6.